This T cell receptor (beta chain) derives from a study of cytomegalovirus exposure and HLA in healthy donors. Regarding the study as a whole: Some V segments (TRBV6-2 and TRBV6-3 among them) were excluded as indistinguishable. Accurate prediction of HLA-A and HLA-B alleles (for most subjects) was reportedly achieved from TCR beta sequences.

It was with 60 Vbeta and 13 Jbeta primers that the PCR ran. This table comes from immunoSEQ multiplex PCR, and its TCRdb copy is limited to in-frame clones, with some not included. The table lists about 160,000 clones, about three quarters of them singletons. This clone came up a few times. The antigen is unknown. Losses at the gene ends were 1 base for V and 4 bases for J; bases not matched to a gene: 3. The germline V gene has CDR1 SEHNR and CDR2 FQNEAQ (reference sequence). This CDR3 comprises 14 residues. The V and J genes are TRBV7-9 and TRBJ2-7, with TRBD2 identical over 8 bases. This TCR was recovered from a woman in her forties or fifties in good health and CMV-seropositive. The sample was PBMCs. DNA for the CDR3: TGTGCCAGCAGCTTAGGGCCGGGGGGGTACGAGCAGTACTTC. This codes for CASSLGPGGYEQYF. Looking up the rest from reference TRBV7-9 and TRBJ2-7 gives the full variable domain: DTGVSQNPRHKITKRGQNVTFRCDPISEHNRLYWYRQTLGQGPEFLTYFQNEAQLEKSRLLSDRFSAERPKGSFSTLEIQRTEQGDSAMYLCASSLGPGGYEQYFGPGTRLTVT.